The 5 T cell receptor beta chains below all came from one sample that was sequenced in a study of CXCR3-negative and CXCR3-positive naive CD8 T cells. It was by 5' RACE with UMI labels that the TRB cDNA libraries were prepared. TCRdb derives one entry per CDR3 protein from the 5' RACE reads, leaving out DNA. Its table records tens of thousands of distinct CDR3 sequences. Sequences were obtained from naive CXCR3- CD8+ T cells from blood. Subset indicated: CD45RO-CCR7+CD27+CD95- naive CD8+ T cells lacking CXCR3 (TNR3-). The receptors were sampled from a human donor in good health. Some clones in this sample may be carry-over from other donors' samples.

V gene TRBV11-3 combines with J gene TRBJ2-3. The CDR3 contains 17 residues. CDR1 and CDR2 (germline): SGHNT, YENEEA. The CDR3 sequence is CASSLDRRGASTDTQYF.

J is TRBJ1-1 and V is TRBV20-1; TCRdb outputs TRBD1, but without DNA this stays unchecked. The CDR3 is 13 residues long. The germline V gene has CDR1 DFQATT and CDR2 SNEGSKA (reference sequence). This CDR3 reads CSAKGGGATEAFF.

The rearrangement uses TRBV7-9 and TRBJ2-3; the D call of TRBD2 rests on TCRdb alone, since no DNA is present to check it. The CDR3 has 16 residues. Germline CDR1 SEHNR, CDR2 FQNEAQ (reference sequence). The CDR3 is CASSSQPLAAGDTQYF.

J is TRBJ2-7 and V is TRBV7-9. The CDR3 contains 12 residues. Germline CDR1 SEHNR, CDR2 FQNEAQ (reference sequence). The CDR3 reads CASSFGVYEQYF.

The rearrangement links TRBV5-1 to TRBJ2-7; with no DNA, the TCRdb D assignment of TRBD1 cannot be verified. The length of the CDR3 is 14 residues. CDR1 SGHRS and CDR2 YFSETQ come from the germline V gene. The CDR3 here is CASSSEGDSYEQYF.